Presented here are 9 T cell receptor beta chains from one specimen sequenced in a study of spatial heterogeneity in lung cancer. Time point indicated: sample taken at primary tumor resection. Sequencing covered unsorted whole RNA taken from tumor, nontumor lung or frozen PBMC. TCRdb re-derived calls from the 5' RACE reads in MiXCR, one entry per CDR3 protein. This sample yields some 6,100 distinct CDR3 sequences, of which approximately 13% are seen a single time; 16% belongs to the top ten. This specimen was normal lung tissue next to the tumor, taken at surgery. The receptors stem from a male donor with early-stage non-small cell lung cancer.

In its sample, this clonotype was seen many times. This chain connects TRBV12-3 or TRBV12-4 to TRBJ2-5; maybe TRBD2 (5 bases). Trimming removed 3 bases at V and 2 bases at J, with 25 bases between. The length of the CDR3 is 19 residues. CDR3: CASSFRGKGLVGVQETQYF. The CDR3 nucleotides read TGTGCCAGCAGTTTCCGGGGTAAAGGGTTAGTCGGGGTTCAAGAGACCCAGTACTTC.

Ten or more counts support this clonotype. The V gene is TRBV7-2, the J gene TRBJ2-3, with TRBD2 matching 11 bases. This CDR3 comprises 16 residues. V shed 5 bases and J 5 bases; nucleotides not matched to a gene: 9. Per germline, CDR1 SGHTA and CDR2 FQGNSA. The chain's CDR3 is CASSPFGSGGGDTQYF. CDR3 bases: TGTGCCAGCAGCCCTTTTGGTAGCGGGGGGGGAGATACGCAGTATTTT. Variable domain in full (rest from reference TRBV7-2 and TRBJ2-3): GAGVSQSPSNKVTEKGKDVELRCDPISGHTALYWYRQSLGQGLEFLIYFQGNSAPDKSGLPSDRFSAERTGGSVSTLTIQRTQQEDSAVYLCASSPFGSGGGDTQYFGPGTRLTVL.

This clonotype is medium-sized by share. V is TRBV12-3 or TRBV12-4 and J is TRBJ2-3; D perhaps matches TRBD2 (7 bases). The CDR3 length is 13 residues. Trimming cost V 7 bases and J 6 bases, with 14 bases left between them. For the CDR3, the DNA is TGTGCCAGCACCAAGGGGGGGCGGGATACGCAGTATTTT. This codes for CASTKGGRDTQYF.

Many counts were recorded for this clonotype. The chain uses TRBV6-6 and TRBJ2-5, with a tentative D call TRBD2 (5 bases). Germline V lookup: CDR1 MNHNY, CDR2 SVGAGI (reference sequence). The germline V and J ends were trimmed by 2 bases and 0 bases, with 10 bases remaining between them. The CDR3 consists of 15 residues. CDR3 DNA sequence: TGTGCCAGCAGTTACCAAAGAGGGAACCAAGAGACCCAGTACTTC. Its protein product is CASSYQRGNQETQYF.

This clonotype has at least ten counts. The chain couples TRBV7-8 to TRBJ2-3; 10 bases align to TRBD2. The V gene's germline CDR1 is SGHVS and CDR2 FQNEAQ. CDR3 length equals 17 residues. V was pared by 8 bases and J by 2 bases, with 13 bases of the junction left unmatched. CDR3 loop: CASLLAGAQSITDTQYF. CDR3 DNA sequence: TGTGCCAGCCTTCTAGCGGGGGCTCAGAGTATCACAGATACGCAGTATTTT.

In its sample, this clonotype ranks as medium-sized. J is TRBJ2-3 and V is TRBV6-2 or TRBV6-3; a possible D gene is TRBD1 (7 bases). CDR1 is MNHEY, CDR2 SVGEGT, per germline. Trimming took off 6 bases at V and 7 bases at J, with 20 bases between the two ends. CDR3 length equals 15 residues. CDR3 loop: CASSPAGQTRNTQYF. In DNA form, the CDR3 reads TGTGCCAGCAGCCCCGCGGGACAGACCAGGAATACGCAGTATTTT.

This clonotype is medium-sized by share. The CDR3 coding sequence is TGTGCCAGCAGTCCCTTACGGGGGGTCAATGAGCAGTTCTTC. Amino acid sequence: CASSPLRGVNEQFF. This sequence joins TRBV12-3 or TRBV12-4 and TRBJ2-1; 7 nucleotides align to TRBD2. The CDR3 is 14 amino acids. V shed 5 bases, J shed 6 bases, and the junction held 7 bases outside the gene matches.

This clonotype is categorized as medium-sized. V gene TRBV25-1 combines with J gene TRBJ2-1; 7 nucleotides match TRBD1. Germline CDR1 reads MGHDK; CDR2 reads SYGVNS. The CDR3 consists of 16 residues. V trimming: 3 bases; J trimming: 5 bases; junction bases outside the gene matches: 10. The CDR3 region is CASSDPGARGNNEQFF. The CDR3 DNA reads as TGTGCCAGCAGTGACCCCGGGGCCAGGGGGAACAATGAGCAGTTCTTC.

The table lists this clonotype with many counts. V usage is TRBV6-6 and J usage is TRBJ1-1, with TRBD1 identical over 8 bases. Germline loops: CDR1 MNHNY, CDR2 SVGAGI (reference sequence). CDR3 length equals 15 residues. Germline trimming cut 2 bases from V and 4 bases from J; bases unmatched to any gene: 6. The CDR3 DNA reads as TGTGCCAGCAGTTACGGGCAGGGGGCTATCACTGAAGCTTTCTTT. It specifies CASSYGQGAITEAFF.